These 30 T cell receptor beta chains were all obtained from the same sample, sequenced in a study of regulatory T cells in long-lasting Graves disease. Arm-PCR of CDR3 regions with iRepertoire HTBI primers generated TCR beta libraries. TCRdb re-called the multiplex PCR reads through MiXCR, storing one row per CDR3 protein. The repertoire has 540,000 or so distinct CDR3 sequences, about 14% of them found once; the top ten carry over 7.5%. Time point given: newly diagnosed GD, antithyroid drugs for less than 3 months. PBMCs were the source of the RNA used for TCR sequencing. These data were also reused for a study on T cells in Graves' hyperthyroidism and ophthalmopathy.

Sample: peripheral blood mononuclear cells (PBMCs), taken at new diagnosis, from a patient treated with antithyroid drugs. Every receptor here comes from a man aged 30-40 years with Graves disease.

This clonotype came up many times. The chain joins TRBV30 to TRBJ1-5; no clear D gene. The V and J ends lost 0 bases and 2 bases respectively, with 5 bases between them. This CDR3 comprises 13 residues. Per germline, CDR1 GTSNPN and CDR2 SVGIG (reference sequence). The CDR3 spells CAWSVSGNQPQHF. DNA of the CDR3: TGTGCCTGGAGTGTCTCAGGCAATCAGCCCCAGCATTTT.

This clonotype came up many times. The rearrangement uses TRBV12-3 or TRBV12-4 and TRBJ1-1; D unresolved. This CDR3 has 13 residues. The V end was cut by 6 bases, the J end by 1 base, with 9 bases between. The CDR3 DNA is TGTGCCAGCAGCTTATGGGGGAACACTGAAGCTTTCTTT. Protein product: CASSLWGNTEAFF.

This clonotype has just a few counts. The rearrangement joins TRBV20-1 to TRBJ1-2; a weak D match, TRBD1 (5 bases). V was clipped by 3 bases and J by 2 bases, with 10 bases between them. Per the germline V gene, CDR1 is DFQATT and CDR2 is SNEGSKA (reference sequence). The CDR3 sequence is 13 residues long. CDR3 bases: TGCAGTGCTAGTCGGCAGGGCAACTATGGCTACACCTTC. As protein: CSASRQGNYGYTF.

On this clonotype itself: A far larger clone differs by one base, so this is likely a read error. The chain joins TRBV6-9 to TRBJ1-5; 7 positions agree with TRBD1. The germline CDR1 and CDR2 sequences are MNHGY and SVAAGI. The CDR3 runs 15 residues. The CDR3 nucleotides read TGTGCCAGCAGTTTCCCGGGACAGTCGAATCAGTCCCAGCATTTT. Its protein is CASSFPGQSNQSQHF.

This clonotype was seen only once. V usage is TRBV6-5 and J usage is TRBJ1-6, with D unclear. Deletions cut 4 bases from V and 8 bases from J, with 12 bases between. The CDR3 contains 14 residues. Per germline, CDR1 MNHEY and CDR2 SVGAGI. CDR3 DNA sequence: TGTGCCAGCAGTTTGCGGCCTGCGGATTCACCCCTCCACTTT. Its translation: CASSLRPADSPLHF.

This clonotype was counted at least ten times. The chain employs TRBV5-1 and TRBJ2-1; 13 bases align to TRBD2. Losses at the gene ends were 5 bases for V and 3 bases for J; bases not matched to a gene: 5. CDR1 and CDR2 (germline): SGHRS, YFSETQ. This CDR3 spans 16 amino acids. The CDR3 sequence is CASRAGLAGNYNEQFF. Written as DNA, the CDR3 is TGCGCCAGCAGAGCGGGACTAGCGGGAAACTACAATGAGCAGTTCTTC.

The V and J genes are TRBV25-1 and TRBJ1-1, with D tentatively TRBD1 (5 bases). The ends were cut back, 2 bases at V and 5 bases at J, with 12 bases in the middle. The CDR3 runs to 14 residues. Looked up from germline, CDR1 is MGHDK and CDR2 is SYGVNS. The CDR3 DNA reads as TGTGCCAGCAGTGAAATCGGGGGGGGAACTGAAGCTTTCTTT. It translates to CASSEIGGGTEAFF.

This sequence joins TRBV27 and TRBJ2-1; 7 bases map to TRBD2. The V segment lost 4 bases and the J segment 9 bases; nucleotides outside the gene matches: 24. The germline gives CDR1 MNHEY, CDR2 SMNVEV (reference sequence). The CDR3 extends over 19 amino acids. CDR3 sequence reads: CASSSLDWAAGSTWGEQFF. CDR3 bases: TGTGCCAGCAGTTCCCTTGACTGGGCAGCGGGAAGCACTTGGGGTGAGCAGTTCTTC.

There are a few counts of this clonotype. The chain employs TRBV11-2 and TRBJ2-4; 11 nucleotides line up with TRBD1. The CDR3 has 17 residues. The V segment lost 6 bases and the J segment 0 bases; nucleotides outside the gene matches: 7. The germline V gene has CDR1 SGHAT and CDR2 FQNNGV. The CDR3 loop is CASSPGTGGAAKNIQYF. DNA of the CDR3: TGTGCCAGCAGTCCAGGGACAGGGGGGGCAGCCAAAAACATTCAGTACTTC.

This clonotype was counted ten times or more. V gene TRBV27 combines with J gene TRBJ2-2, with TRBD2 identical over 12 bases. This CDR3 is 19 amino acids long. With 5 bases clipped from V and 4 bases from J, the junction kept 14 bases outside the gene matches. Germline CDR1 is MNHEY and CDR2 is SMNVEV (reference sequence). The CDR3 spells CASSASRLAGGRGTGELFF. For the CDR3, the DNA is TGTGCCAGCAGTGCCTCGCGGCTAGCGGGAGGGCGGGGCACCGGGGAGCTGTTTTTT.

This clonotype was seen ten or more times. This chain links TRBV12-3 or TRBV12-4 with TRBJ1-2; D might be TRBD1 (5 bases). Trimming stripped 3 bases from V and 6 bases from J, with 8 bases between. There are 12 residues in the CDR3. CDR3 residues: CASSLSGHGYTF. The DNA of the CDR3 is TGTGCCAGCAGTTTGTCGGGGCATGGCTACACCTTC.

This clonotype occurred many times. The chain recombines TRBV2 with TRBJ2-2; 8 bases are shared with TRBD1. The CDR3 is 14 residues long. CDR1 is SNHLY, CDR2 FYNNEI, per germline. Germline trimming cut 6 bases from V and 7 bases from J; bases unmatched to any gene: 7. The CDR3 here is CASRPQGEVGELFF. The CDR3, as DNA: TGTGCCAGCAGACCACAGGGGGAGGTCGGGGAGCTGTTTTTT.

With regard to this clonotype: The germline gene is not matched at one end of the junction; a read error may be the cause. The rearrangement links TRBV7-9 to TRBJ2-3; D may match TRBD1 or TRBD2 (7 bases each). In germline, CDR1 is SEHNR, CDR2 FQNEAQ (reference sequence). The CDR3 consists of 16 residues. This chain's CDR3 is CGSSSGGGGATDTQYF. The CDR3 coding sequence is TGTGGCAGCAGCTCGGGGGGAGGGGGCGCGACAGATACGCAGTATTTT.

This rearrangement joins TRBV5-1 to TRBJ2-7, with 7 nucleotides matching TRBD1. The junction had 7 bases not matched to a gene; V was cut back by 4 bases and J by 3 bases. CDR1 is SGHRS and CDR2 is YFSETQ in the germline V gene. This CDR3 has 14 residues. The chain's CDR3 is CASSPEQGSYEQYF. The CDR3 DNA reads TGCGCCAGCAGCCCGGAACAGGGGAGCTACGAGCAGTACTTC.

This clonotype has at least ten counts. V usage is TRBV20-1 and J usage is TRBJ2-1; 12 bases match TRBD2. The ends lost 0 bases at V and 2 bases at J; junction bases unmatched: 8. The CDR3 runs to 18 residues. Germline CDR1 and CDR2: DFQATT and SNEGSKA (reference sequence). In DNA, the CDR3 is TGCAGTGCTAGAGAAACTAGCGGGGGGTGGAGTCCCTACAATGAGCAGTTCTTC. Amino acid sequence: CSARETSGGWSPYNEQFF.

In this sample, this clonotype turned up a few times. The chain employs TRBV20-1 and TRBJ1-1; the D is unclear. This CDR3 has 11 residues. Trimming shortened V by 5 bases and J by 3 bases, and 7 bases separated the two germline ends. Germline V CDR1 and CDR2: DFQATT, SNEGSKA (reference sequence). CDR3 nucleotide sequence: TGCAGTGCTCCCCCCCACACTGAAGCTTTCTTT. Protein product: CSAPPHTEAFF.

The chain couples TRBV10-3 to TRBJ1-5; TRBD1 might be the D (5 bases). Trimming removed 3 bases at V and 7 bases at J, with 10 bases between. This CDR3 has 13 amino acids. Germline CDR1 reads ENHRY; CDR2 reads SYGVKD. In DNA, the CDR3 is TGTGCCATCAGTGATACAGGTATACAGCCCCAGCATTTT. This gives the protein CAISDTGIQPQHF.

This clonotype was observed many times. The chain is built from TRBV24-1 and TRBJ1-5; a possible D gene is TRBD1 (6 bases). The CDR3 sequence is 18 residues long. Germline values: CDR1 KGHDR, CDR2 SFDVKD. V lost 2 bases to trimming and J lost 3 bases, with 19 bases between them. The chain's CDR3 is CATSDSSPGEQNNQPQHF. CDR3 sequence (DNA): TGTGCCACCAGTGATTCAAGCCCAGGGGAGCAGAACAATCAGCCCCAGCATTTT.

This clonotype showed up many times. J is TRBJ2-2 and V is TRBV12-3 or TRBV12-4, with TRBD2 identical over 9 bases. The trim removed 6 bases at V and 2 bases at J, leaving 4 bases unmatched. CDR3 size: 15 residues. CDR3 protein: CASSSSGKNTGELFF. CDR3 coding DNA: TGTGCCAGCAGCTCTAGCGGGAAAAACACCGGGGAGCTGTTTTTT.

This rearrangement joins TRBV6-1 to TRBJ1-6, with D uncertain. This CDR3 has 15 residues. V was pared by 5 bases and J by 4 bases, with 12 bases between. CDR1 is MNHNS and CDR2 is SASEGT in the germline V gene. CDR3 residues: CASSYTTAYNSPLHF. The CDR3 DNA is TGTGCCAGCAGTTACACCACAGCTTATAATTCACCCCTCCACTTT.

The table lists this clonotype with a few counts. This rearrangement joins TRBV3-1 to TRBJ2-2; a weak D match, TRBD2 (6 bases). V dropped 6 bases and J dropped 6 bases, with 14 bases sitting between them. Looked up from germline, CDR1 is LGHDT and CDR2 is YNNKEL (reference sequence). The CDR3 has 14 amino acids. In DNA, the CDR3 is TGTGCCAGCAGGAAACCCGGAGGGCCCGGGGAGCTGTTTTTT. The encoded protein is CASRKPGGPGELFF. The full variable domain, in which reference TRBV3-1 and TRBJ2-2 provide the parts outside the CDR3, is DTAVSQTPKYLVTQMGNDKSIKCEQNLGHDTMYWYKQDSKKFLKIMFSYNNKELIINETVPNRFSPKSPDKAHLNLHINSLELGDSAVYFCASRKPGGPGELFFGEGSRLTVL.

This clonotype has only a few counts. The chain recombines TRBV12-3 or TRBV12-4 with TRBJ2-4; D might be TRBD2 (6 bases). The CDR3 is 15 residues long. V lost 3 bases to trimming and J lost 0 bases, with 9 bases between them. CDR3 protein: CASSLGGPAKNIQYF. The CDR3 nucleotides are TGTGCCAGCAGTTTGGGGGGACCAGCCAAAAACATTCAGTACTTC.

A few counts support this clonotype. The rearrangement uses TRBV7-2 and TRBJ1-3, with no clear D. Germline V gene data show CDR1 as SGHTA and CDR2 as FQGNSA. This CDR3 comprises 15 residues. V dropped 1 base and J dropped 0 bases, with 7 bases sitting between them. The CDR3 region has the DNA TGTGCCAGCAGCTTAGATCCCCGCTCTGGAAACACCATATATTTT. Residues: CASSLDPRSGNTIYF.

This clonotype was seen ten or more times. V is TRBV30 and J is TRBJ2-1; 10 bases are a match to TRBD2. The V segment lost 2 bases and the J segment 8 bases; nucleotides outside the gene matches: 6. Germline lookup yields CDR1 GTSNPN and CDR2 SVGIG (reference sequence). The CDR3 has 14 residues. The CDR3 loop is CAWSLAGVEDEQFF. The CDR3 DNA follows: TGTGCCTGGAGTCTAGCGGGAGTTGAGGATGAGCAGTTCTTC. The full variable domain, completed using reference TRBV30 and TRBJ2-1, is SQTIHQWPATLVQPVGSPLSLECTVEGTSNPNLYWYRQAAGRGLQLLFYSVGIGQISSEVPQNLSASRPQDRQFILSSKKLLLSDSGFYLCAWSLAGVEDEQFFGPGTRLTVL.

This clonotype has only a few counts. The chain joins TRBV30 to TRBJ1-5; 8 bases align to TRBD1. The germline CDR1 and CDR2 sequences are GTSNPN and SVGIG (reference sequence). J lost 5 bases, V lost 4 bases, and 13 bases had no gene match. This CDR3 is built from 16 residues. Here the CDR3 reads CAWNKGTGDIYQPQHF. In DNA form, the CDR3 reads TGTGCCTGGAATAAAGGGACAGGTGATATATATCAGCCCCAGCATTTT.

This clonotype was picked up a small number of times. The CDR3 loop reads CSARAGPGNTIYF. The CDR3 DNA reads as TGCAGTGCTAGAGCGGGTCCTGGAAACACCATATATTTT. The rearrangement uses TRBV20-1 and TRBJ1-3, with unresolved D. The CDR3 sequence is 13 residues long. V lost 1 base and J 2 bases, leaving 6 bases between the germline ends. Germline V gene data show CDR1 as DFQATT and CDR2 as SNEGSKA (reference sequence).

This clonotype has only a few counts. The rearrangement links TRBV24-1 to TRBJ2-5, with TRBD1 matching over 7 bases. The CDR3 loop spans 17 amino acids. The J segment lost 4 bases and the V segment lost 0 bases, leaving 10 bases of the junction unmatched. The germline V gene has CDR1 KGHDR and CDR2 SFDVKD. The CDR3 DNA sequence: TGTGCCACCAGTGATTTGGAATTCGGGACAGTGGGAGAGACCCAGTACTTC. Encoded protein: CATSDLEFGTVGETQYF.

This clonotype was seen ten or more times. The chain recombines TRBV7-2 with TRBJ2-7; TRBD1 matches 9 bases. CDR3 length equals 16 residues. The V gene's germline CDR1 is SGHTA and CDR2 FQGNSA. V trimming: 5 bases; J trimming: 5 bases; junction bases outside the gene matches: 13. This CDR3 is CASSLSSTGGWNEQYF. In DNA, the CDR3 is TGTGCCAGCAGCCTTTCATCGACAGGGGGTTGGAACGAGCAGTACTTC.

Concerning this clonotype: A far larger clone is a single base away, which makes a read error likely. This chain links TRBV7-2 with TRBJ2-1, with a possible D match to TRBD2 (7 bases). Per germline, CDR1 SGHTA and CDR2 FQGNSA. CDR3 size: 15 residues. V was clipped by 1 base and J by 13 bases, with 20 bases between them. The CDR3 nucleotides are TGTGCCAGCAGCTTAGGGGGGGGCCCCCAAGAGACCCAGTTCTTC. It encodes CASSLGGGPQETQFF.

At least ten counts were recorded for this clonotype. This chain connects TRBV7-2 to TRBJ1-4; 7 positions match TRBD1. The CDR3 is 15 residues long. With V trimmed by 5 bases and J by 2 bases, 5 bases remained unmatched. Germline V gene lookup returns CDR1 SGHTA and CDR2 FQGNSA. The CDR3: CASSEQTGTNEKLFF. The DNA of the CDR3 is TGTGCCAGCAGCGAACAGACAGGGACTAATGAAAAACTGTTTTTT. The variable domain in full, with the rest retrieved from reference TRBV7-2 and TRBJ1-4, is GAGVSQSPSNKVTEKGKDVELRCDPISGHTALYWYRQSLGQGLEFLIYFQGNSAPDKSGLPSDRFSAERTGGSVSTLTIQRTQQEDSAVYLCASSEQTGTNEKLFFGSGTQLSVL.